This paragraph covers one T cell receptor (beta chain) sequence. The table lists this clonotype with a few counts. Which antigen it targets is not known. It has no much larger one-base neighbor in the sample; base qualities were not kept. The record originates from a study of response to subunit inactivated influenza vaccine listed by TCRdb under 2018. Turning to the overall study: Deep quantitative profiling of the T cell receptor repertoire was used in the study to follow responses to a trivalent subunit inactivated influenza vaccine. The paper as a whole reports these results and caveats: The authors proposed that each seasonal influenza vaccination may bring in only a limited number of new T cells.

The library was made by RT-PCR. The data were produced on an Illumina HiSeq 2500. TCRdb redid the processing of the public reads, applying fastp at Q25 and MiXCR, and retained in-frame beta chains. Under each unique CDR3 protein, matching rows form one entry showing the most common genes and DNA. In this sample the table shows 650,000 or so distinct CDR3 sequences, less than 15% of which occur a single time. The ten most abundant clones make up 7.6% of the sample. V is trimmed back by 0 bases and J by 0 bases, and the junction contains 6 bases that no gene match accounts for. From the germline V gene, CDR1 is MGHRA and CDR2 is YSYEKL. The CDR3 holds 18 amino acids from the cysteine to the phenylalanine. Of the read, only the CDR3 DNA is kept; its 54 bases are in frame from base 1.

Sequencing was performed on PBMCs from blood, taken around 15 days before vaccination. This clonotype was sampled from a man aged 45-65 years who received an inactivated influenza vaccine. Donor details come from another sample of the same person, matched by shared clones. Recombination joined TRBV4-1 with TRBJ1-1; 11 central bases correspond to TRBD1. The CDR3 reads CASSQDPSGQGVNTEAFF. The bases are TGCGCCAGCAGCCAAGATCCTTCGGGACAGGGGGTGAACACTGAAGCTTTCTTT.